These T cell receptor beta chains were read from a single sample in a study of blood T cell repertoires in COVID-19. Produced via immunoSEQ multiplex PCR; TCRdb's table is partial and in-frame only. This repertoire shows over 120,000 clones, roughly 89% found once; its top ten account for roughly 3.9%. The sequenced sample was PBMCs or T cells enriched from blood (not recorded which). Receptors originate from a man aged 45 to 65 who had recovered from COVID-19. The CDR3 runs from the conserved cysteine through the conserved F or W. The D gene is left open where the match is weak. Size is omitted from some rows. Given values are once, few, many or a class for expanded clones.

>TRBV5-5|NA|NA|TRBJ1-2
CASSLEVTASYGYTF
TGTGCCAGCAGCTTGGAGGTCACTGCTAGCTATGGCTACACCTTC
>TRBV10-3|NA|NA|TRBJ1-2
CAISVSGKNYGYTF
TGTGCCATCAGTGTCAGCGGGAAGAACTATGGCTACACCTTC
>TRBV19|NA|TRBD2|TRBJ2-2
CASSIDGGAAGELFF
TGTGCCAGTAGTATAGACGGGGGGGCCGCCGGGGAGCTGTTTTTT
>TRBV30|NA|NA|TRBJ2-6
CAWRLSGANVLTF
TGTGCCTGGAGACTGTCAGGGGCCAACGTCCTGACTTTC
>TRBV28|NA|TRBD1|TRBJ1-5
CASSLSLQGNQPQHF
TGTGCCAGCAGTTTAAGTCTACAGGGGAATCAGCCCCAGCATTTT
>TRBV4-3|NA|NA|TRBJ1-5
CASSQDFAGIHQPQHF
TGCGCCAGCAGCCAAGATTTCGCGGGTATCCATCAGCCCCAGCATTTT
>TRBV7-9|NA|TRBD1|TRBJ1-6
CASSRQGESPLHF
TGTGCCAGCAGCAGACAGGGAGAGTCACCCCTCCACTTT
>TRBV24-1|NA|NA|TRBJ2-7
CATSDGVQLKF
TGTGCCACCAGTGACGGGGTTCAGTTGAAGTTC
>TRBV30|NA|NA|TRBJ2-5
CAWSVGSAGTQYF
TGTGCCTGGAGTGTTGGAAGCGCGGGGACCCAGTACTTC
>TRBV7-3|NA|TRBD1|TRBJ1-6
CASSSLGTENSPLHF
TGTGCCAGCAGTAGCCTCGGGACAGAGAATTCACCCCTCCACTTT
>TRBV5-1|NA|TRBD2|TRBJ2-7
CASSPLLTSGSYEQYF
TGCGCCAGCAGCCCGTTATTGACTAGCGGGAGCTACGAGCAGTACTTC
>TRBV6-5|NA|NA|TRBJ2-3
CASSQRQASTDTQYF
TGTGCCAGCAGTCAAAGACAGGCTAGCACAGATACGCAGTATTTT
>TRBV2|NA|TRBD1|TRBJ1-6
CASWKGRGASPLHF
TGTGCCAGCTGGAAGGGCAGGGGGGCTTCACCCCTCCACTTT
>TRBV6-2/TRBV6-3|few|TRBD2|TRBJ2-3
CASSLLAGGADTQYF
TGTGCCAGCAGCCTACTAGCGGGGGGCGCAGATACGCAGTATTTT
>TRBV7-9|few|NA|TRBJ2-7
CASSLIRDEQYF
TGTGCCAGCAGCTTAATTCGAGACGAGCAGTACTTC
>TRBV2|NA|TRBD2|TRBJ2-7
CASSLGLAGATSEQYF
TGTGCCAGCAGTCTGGGACTAGCGGGGGCTACCAGCGAGCAGTACTTC
>TRBV7-6|once|NA|TRBJ2-1
CASSLASKNNEQFF
TGTGCCAGCAGCTTAGCGAGTAAGAACAATGAGCAGTTCTTC
>TRBV5-1|NA|TRBD2|TRBJ2-5
CASSPVAGEETQYF
TGCGCCAGCAGCCCTGTGGCGGGAGAAGAGACCCAGTACTTC
>TRBV5-4|NA|NA|TRBJ1-2
CASSLRGGGYTF
TGTGCCAGCAGCTTGAGGGGGGGTGGCTACACCTTC
>TRBV5-8|NA|NA|TRBJ1-5
CASSFGVGSEPQHF
TGTGCCAGCAGCTTCGGGGTGGGGTCGGAGCCCCAGCATTTT
>TRBV11-2|NA|NA|TRBJ2-5
CASSRAGGQETQYF
TGTGCCAGCAGCCGCGCCGGGGGCCAAGAGACCCAGTACTTC
>TRBV9|NA|NA|TRBJ1-3
CASSVGGDTIYF
TGTGCCAGCAGCGTAGGGGGGGACACCATATATTTT
>TRBV5-5|NA|NA|TRBJ1-6
CASSLDRDSPLHF
TGTGCCAGCAGCTTGGACAGGGATTCACCCCTCCACTTT
>TRBV6-5|few|TRBD1|TRBJ1-1
CASSYTGQGAEAFF
TGTGCCAGCAGTTACACGGGACAGGGGGCTGAAGCTTTCTTT
>TRBV19|NA|NA|TRBJ2-2
CATLANTGELFF
TGTGCCACCCTAGCGAACACCGGGGAGCTGTTTTTT
>TRBV5-1|once|NA|TRBJ1-2
CASSPTVNYGYTF
TGCGCCAGCAGCCCGACAGTAAACTATGGCTACACCTTC
>TRBV7-8|few|TRBD1|TRBJ2-2
CASSLGRTGVKTGELFF
TGTGCCAGCAGCTTAGGACGGACAGGGGTAAAAACCGGGGAGCTGTTTTTT
>TRBV6-1|NA|NA|TRBJ1-5
CASSEAARGGSNQPQHF
TGTGCCAGCAGTGAAGCGGCCAGGGGAGGGAGCAATCAGCCCCAGCATTTT
>TRBV24-1|NA|TRBD2|TRBJ2-1
CATSDFGGPLGLAKSNEQFF
TGTGCCACCAGTGATTTTGGGGGCCCCCTGGGACTAGCTAAAAGCAATGAGCAGTTCTTC
>TRBV3-1/TRBV3-2|NA|NA|TRBJ1-1
CASSQGAGAGTEAFF
TGTGCCAGCAGCCAAGGGGCAGGGGCTGGCACTGAAGCTTTCTTT
>TRBV7-9|NA|TRBD1|TRBJ2-7
CASSSPTGGEQYF
TGTGCCAGCAGCTCCCCAACAGGGGGCGAGCAGTACTTC
>TRBV6-1|NA|NA|TRBJ1-2
CASSEAPGGWSNYGYTF
TGTGCCAGCAGTGAAGCGCCGGGGGGCTGGTCTAACTATGGCTACACCTTC
>TRBV6-5|NA|TRBD1|TRBJ1-1
CASRQTGGTEAFF
TGTGCCAGCAGACAGACAGGGGGCACTGAAGCTTTCTTT
>TRBV19|NA|NA|TRBJ1-5
CASSSVQGRSNQPQHF
TGTGCCAGTAGTTCTGTACAGGGCAGGAGCAATCAGCCCCAGCATTTT
>TRBV2|NA|TRBD1|TRBJ2-2
CASSRTGLTGELFF
TGTGCCAGCAGTCGGACAGGACTCACCGGGGAGCTGTTTTTT
>TRBV5-1|few|NA|TRBJ2-5
CASSLIEETQYF
TGCGCCAGCAGCTTGATAGAAGAGACCCAGTACTTC
>TRBV11-2|NA|TRBD1|TRBJ1-6
CASSLVQGGTTPLHF
TGTGCCAGCAGCTTGGTACAGGGGGGTACGACACCCCTCCACTTT
>TRBV28|NA|TRBD1|TRBJ1-1
CASSLVRGLGTEAFF
TGTGCCAGCAGTTTGGTAAGGGGGCTAGGCACTGAAGCTTTCTTT
>TRBV4-1|NA|NA|TRBJ1-4
CASSSRDRPNEKLFF
TGCGCCAGCAGCTCGCGGGACCGCCCAAATGAAAAACTGTTTTTT